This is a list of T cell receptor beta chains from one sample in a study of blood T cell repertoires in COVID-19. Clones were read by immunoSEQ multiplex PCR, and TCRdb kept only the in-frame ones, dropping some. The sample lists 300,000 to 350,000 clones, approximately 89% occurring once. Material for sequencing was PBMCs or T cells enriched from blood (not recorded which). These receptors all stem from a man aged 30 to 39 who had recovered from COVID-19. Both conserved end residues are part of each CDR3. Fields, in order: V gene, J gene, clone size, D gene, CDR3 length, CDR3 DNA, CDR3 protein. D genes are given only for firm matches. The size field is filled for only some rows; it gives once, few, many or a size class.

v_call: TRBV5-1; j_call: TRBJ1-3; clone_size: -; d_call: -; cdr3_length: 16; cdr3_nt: TGCGCCAGCAGCTTGGATCACCTGAGCTCTGGAAACACCATATATTTT; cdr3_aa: CASSLDHLSSGNTIYF
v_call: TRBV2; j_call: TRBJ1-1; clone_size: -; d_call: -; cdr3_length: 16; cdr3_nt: TGTGCCAGTGGAGACAGGATGTCGGCCTTGAACACTGAAGCTTTCTTT; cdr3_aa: CASGDRMSALNTEAFF
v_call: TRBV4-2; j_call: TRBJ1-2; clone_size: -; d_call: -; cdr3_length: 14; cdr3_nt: TGTGCCAGCAGCCAAGACACTTATAACTATGGCTACACCTTC; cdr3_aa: CASSQDTYNYGYTF
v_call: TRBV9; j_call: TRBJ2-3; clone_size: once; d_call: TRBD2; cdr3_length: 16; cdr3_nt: TGTGCCAGCAGCATGACTAGCGGGGCCATAGGGGATACGCAGTATTTT; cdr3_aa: CASSMTSGAIGDTQYF
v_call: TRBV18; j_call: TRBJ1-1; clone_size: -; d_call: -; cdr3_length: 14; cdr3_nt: TGTGCCAGCTCACCACAATCAGGGAACACTGAAGCTTTCTTT; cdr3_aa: CASSPQSGNTEAFF
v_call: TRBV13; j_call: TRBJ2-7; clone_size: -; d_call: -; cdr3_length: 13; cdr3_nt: TGTGCCAGCAGCCCTAATCGGGGTCGCGAGCAGTACTTC; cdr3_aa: CASSPNRGREQYF
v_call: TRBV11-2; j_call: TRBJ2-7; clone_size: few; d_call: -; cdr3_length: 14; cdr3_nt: TGTGCCAGCAGCTTAGATCTGCGGGGCACAAGGCAGTACTTC; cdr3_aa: CASSLDLRGTRQYF
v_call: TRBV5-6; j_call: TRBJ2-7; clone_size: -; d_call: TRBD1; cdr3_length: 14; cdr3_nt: TGTGCCAGCAGTTTGGGGACAGAAACCTACGAGCAGTACTTC; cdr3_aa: CASSLGTETYEQYF
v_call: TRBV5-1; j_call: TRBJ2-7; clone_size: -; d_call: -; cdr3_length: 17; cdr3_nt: TGCGCCAGCAGCTTGCGCTTGGGGGGACCGCTTTTACACGAGCAGTACTTC; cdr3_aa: CASSLRLGGPLLHEQYF
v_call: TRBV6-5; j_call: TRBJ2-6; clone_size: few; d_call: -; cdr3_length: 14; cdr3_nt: TGTGCCACCAAAACAGGCTTCGGGGCCAACGTCCTGACTTTC; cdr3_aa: CATKTGFGANVLTF